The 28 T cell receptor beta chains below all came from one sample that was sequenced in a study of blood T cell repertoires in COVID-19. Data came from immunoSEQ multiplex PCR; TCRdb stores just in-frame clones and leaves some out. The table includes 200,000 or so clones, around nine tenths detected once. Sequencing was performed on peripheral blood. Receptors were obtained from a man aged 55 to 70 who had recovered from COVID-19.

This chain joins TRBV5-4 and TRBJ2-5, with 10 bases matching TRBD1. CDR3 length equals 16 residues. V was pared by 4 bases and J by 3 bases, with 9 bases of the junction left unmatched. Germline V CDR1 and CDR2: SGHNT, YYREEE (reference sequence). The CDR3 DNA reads TGTGCCAGCAGCCCCCAGAGGACAGGGGGGAAAGAGACCCAGTACTTC. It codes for CASSPQRTGGKETQYF.

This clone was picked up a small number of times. For the CDR3, the DNA is TGTGCCATCAGCACCAGGGGGCCGTCCCATGGCTACACCTTC. The encoded protein is CAISTRGPSHGYTF. The chain carries TRBV10-3 and TRBJ1-2; 8 positions agree with TRBD1. Trimming cost V 6 bases and J 6 bases; bases outside gene matches: 9. The CDR3 extends over 14 amino acids. CDR1 ENHRY and CDR2 SYGVKD come from the germline V gene.

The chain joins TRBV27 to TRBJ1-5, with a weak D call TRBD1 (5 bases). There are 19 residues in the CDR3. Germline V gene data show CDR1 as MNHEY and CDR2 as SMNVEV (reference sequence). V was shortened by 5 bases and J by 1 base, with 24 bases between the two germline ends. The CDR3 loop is CASSLRPSANGASNQPQHF. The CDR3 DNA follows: TGTGCCAGCAGTCTCCGACCTAGTGCAAATGGGGCGAGCAATCAGCCCCAGCATTTT.

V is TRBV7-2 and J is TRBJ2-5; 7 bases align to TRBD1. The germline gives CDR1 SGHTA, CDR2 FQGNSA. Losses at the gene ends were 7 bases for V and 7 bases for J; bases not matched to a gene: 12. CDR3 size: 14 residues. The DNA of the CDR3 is TGTGCCAGCACACAGGACAGGATCCTGGGGACCCAGTACTTC. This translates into CASTQDRILGTQYF. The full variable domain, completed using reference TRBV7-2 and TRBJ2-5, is GAGVSQSPSNKVTEKGKDVELRCDPISGHTALYWYRQSLGQGLEFLIYFQGNSAPDKSGLPSDRFSAERTGGSVSTLTIQRTQQEDSAVYLCASTQDRILGTQYFGPGTRLLVL.

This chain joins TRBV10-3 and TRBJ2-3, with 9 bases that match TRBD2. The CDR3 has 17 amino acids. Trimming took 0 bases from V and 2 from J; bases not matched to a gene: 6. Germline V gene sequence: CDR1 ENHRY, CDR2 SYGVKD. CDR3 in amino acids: CAISESWASGNTDTQYF. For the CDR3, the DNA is TGTGCCATCAGTGAGTCATGGGCTAGCGGGAACACAGATACGCAGTATTTT.

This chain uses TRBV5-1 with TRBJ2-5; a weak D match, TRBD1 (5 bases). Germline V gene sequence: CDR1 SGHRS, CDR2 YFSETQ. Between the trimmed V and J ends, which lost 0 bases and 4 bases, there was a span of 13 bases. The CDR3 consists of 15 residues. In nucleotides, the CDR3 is TGCGCCAGCAGCTTGGGGTTCGCAGGGTCAGAGACCCAGTACTTC. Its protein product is CASSLGFAGSETQYF.

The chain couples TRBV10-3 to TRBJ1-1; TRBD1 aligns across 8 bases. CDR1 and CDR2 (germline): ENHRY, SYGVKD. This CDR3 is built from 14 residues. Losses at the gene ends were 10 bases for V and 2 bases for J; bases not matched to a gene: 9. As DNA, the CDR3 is TGTGCCACCTCTGCGCCAGGGGGCAACACTGAAGCTTTCTTT. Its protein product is CATSAPGGNTEAFF.

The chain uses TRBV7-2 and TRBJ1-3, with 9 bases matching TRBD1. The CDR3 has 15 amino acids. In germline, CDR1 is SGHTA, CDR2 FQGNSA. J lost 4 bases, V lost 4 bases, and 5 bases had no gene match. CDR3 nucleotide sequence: TGTGCCAGCAGCTCCGGGACAGGGCACGGAAACACCATATATTTT. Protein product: CASSSGTGHGNTIYF.

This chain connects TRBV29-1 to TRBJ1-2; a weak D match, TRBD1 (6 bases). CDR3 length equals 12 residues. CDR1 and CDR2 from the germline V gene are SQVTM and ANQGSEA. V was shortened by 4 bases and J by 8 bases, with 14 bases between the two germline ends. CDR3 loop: CSVVVGADGYTF. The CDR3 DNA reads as TGCAGCGTTGTGGTGGGGGCTGACGGCTACACCTTC. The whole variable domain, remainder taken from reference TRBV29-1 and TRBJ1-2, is SAVISQKPSRDICQRGTSLTIQCQVDSQVTMMFWYRQQPGQSLTLIATANQGSEATYESGFVIDKFPISRPNLTFSTLTVSNMSPEDSSIYLCSVVVGADGYTFGSGTRLTVV.

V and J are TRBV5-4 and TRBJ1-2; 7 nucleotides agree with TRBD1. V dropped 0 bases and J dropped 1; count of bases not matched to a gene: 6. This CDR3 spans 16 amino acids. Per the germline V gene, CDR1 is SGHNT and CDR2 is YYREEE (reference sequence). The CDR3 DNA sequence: TGTGCCAGCAGCTTGGGGGCAGGGGGGCATAACTATGGCTACACCTTC. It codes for CASSLGAGGHNYGYTF.

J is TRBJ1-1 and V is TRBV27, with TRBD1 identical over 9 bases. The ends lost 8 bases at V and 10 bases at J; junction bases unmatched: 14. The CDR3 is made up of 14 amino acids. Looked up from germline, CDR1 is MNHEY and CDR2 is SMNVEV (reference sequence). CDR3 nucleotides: TGTGCCAGCGCCCAACTGGGACAGGGTGGGAGAGCTTTCTTT. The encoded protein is CASAQLGQGGRAFF.

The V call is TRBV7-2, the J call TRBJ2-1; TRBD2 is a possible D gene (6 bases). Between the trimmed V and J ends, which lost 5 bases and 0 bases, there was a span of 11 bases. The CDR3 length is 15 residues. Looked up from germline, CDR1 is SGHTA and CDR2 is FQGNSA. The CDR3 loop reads CASSMTRGSYNEQFF. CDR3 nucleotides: TGTGCCAGCAGCATGACTAGGGGCTCCTACAATGAGCAGTTCTTC.

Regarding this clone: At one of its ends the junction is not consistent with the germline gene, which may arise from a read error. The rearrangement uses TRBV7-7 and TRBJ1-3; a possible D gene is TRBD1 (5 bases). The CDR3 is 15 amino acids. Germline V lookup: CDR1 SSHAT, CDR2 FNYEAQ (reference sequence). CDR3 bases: TGTGCTAGCAGCCCCTCGGGGGGTACTGGAAACACCATATATTTT. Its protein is CASSPSGGTGNTIYF.

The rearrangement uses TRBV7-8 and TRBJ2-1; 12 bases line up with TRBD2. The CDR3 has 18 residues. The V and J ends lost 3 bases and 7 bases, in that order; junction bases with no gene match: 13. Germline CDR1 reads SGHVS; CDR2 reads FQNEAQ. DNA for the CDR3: TGTGCCAGCAGCTTGAAACTAGCGGGAGGACGTCGGGTGAATGAGCAGTTCTTC. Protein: CASSLKLAGGRRVNEQFF.

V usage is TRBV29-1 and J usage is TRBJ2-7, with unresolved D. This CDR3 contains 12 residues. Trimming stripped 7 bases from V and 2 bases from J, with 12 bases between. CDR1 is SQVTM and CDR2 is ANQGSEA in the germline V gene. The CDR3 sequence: CSAYGSTYEQYF. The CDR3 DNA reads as TGCAGCGCCTACGGTTCTACCTACGAGCAGTACTTC.

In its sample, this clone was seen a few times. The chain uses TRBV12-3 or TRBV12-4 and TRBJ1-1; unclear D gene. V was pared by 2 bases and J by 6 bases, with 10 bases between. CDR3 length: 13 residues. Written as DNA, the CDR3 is TGTGCCAGCAGTTTATTGATGGGCGCTGAAGCTTTCTTT. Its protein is CASSLLMGAEAFF.

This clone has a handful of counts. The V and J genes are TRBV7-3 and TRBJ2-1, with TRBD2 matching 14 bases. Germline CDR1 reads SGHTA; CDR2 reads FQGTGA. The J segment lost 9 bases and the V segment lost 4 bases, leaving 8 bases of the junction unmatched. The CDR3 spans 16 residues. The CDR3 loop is CASSSVTSGGAGEQFF. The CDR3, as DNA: TGTGCCAGCAGCTCCGTGACTAGCGGGGGGGCCGGTGAGCAGTTCTTC. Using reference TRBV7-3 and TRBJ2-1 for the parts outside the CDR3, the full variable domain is GAGVSQTPSNKVTEKGKYVELRCDPISGHTALYWYRQSLGQGPEFLIYFQGTGAADDSGLPNDRFFAVRPEGSVSTLKIQRTERGDSAVYLCASSSVTSGGAGEQFFGPGTRLTVL.

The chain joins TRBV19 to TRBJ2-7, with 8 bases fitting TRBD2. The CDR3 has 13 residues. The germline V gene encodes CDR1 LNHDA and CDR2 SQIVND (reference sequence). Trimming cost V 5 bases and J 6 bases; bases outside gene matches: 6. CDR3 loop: CASSVSGKGEQYF. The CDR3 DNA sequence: TGTGCCAGTAGTGTTAGCGGGAAGGGCGAGCAGTACTTC.

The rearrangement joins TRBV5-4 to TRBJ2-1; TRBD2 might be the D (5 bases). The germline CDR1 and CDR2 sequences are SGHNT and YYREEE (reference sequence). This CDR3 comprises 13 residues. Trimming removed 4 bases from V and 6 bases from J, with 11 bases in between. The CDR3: CASSPGLVNEQFF. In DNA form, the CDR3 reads TGTGCCAGCAGCCCTGGACTCGTCAATGAGCAGTTCTTC.

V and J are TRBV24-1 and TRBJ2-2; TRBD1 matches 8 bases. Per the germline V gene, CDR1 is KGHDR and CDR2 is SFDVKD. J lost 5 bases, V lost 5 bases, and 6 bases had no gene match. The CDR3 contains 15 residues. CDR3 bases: TGTGCCACCAGTGCCACAGGGGGACTGACCGGGGAGCTGTTTTTT. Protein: CATSATGGLTGELFF.

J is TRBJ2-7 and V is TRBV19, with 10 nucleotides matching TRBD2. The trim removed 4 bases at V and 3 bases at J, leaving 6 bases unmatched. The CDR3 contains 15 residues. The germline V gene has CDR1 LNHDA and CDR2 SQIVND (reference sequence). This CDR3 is CASSKLAGTNYEQYF. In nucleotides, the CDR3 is TGTGCCAGTAGTAAACTAGCGGGGACTAACTACGAGCAGTACTTC.

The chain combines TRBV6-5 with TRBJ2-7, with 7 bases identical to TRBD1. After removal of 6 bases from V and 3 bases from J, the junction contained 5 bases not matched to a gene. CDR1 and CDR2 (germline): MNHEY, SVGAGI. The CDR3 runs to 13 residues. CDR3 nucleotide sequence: TGTGCCAGCAGAGAGACAGGGAACTACGAGCAGTACTTC. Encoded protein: CASRETGNYEQYF.

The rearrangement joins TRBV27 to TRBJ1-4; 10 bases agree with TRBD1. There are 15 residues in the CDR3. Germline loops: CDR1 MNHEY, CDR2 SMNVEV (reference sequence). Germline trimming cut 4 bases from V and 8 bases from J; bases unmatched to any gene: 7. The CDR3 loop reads CASSSGQGLREKLFF. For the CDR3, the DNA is TGTGCCAGCAGTTCGGGACAGGGGTTGAGGGAAAAACTGTTTTTT.

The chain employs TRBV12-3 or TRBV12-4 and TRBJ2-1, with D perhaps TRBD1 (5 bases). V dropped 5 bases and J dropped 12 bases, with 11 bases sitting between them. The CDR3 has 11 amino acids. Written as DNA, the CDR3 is TGTGCCAGCAGTCCAGGGTATTGGCAGTTCTTC. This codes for CASSPGYWQFF.

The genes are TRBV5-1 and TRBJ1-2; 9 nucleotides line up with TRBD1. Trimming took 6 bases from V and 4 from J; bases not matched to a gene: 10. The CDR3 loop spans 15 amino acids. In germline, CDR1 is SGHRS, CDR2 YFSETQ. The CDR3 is CASNLGTGNPYGYTF. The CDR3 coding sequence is TGCGCCAGCAACCTAGGGACAGGGAACCCCTATGGCTACACCTTC.

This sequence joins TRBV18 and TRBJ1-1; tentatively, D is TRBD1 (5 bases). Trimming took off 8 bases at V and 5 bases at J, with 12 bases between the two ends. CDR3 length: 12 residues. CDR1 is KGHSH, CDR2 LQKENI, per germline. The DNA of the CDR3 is TGTGCCAGCACAGGCCAGGGAACTGAAGCTTTCTTT. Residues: CASTGQGTEAFF.

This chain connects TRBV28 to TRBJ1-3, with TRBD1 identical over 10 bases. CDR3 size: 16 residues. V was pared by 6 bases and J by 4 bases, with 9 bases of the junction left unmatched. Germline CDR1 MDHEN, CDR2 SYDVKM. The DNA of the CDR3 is TGTGCCAGCAGCCCCTGGACAGGGGGAGCGGGAAACACCATATATTTT. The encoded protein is CASSPWTGGAGNTIYF.

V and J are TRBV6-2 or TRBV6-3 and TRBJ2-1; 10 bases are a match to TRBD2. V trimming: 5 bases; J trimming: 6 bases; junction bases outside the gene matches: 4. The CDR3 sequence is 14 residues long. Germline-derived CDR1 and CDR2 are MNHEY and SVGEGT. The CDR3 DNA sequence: TGTGCCAGCAGTGGGACTAGCGTCGTCAATGAGCAGTTCTTC. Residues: CASSGTSVVNEQFF.